Below are 2 T cell receptor beta chains sequenced from a single sample in a study of cytomegalovirus exposure and HLA in healthy donors. This table comes from immunoSEQ multiplex PCR, and its TCRdb copy is limited to in-frame clones, with some not included. This sample yields some 150,000 clones, of which roughly 89% are seen a single time; roughly 4.8% belongs to the top ten. The sample taken for sequencing was PBMCs. The receptor set was obtained from a man younger than 30 in good health and CMV-seropositive.

The chain carries TRBV28 and TRBJ1-3, with 7 bases aligning to TRBD1. Germline lookup yields CDR1 MDHEN and CDR2 SYDVKM. CDR3 length equals 16 residues. The V gene end was trimmed by 4 bases and the J gene end by 3 bases; junction bases not matched to a gene: 9. CDR3 sequence reads: CASSSPTGTFGNTIYF. Written as DNA, the CDR3 is TGTGCCAGCAGTTCACCGACAGGGACCTTTGGAAACACCATATATTTT.

The V call is TRBV30, the J call TRBJ2-1, with 7 bases lining up with TRBD2. Germline V gene data show CDR1 as GTSNPN and CDR2 as SVGIG (reference sequence). The CDR3 contains 14 residues. Unmatched junction bases numbered 10, after V lost 5 bases and J lost 6 bases. DNA for the CDR3: TGTGCCTGGTCCCTGGGGGGGTCCAGCAATGAGCAGTTCTTC. This sequence encodes CAWSLGGSSNEQFF. Combining the CDR3 with reference TRBV30 and TRBJ2-1 gives the whole variable domain SQTIHQWPATLVQPVGSPLSLECTVEGTSNPNLYWYRQAAGRGLQLLFYSVGIGQISSEVPQNLSASRPQDRQFILSSKKLLLSDSGFYLCAWSLGGSSNEQFFGPGTRLTVL.